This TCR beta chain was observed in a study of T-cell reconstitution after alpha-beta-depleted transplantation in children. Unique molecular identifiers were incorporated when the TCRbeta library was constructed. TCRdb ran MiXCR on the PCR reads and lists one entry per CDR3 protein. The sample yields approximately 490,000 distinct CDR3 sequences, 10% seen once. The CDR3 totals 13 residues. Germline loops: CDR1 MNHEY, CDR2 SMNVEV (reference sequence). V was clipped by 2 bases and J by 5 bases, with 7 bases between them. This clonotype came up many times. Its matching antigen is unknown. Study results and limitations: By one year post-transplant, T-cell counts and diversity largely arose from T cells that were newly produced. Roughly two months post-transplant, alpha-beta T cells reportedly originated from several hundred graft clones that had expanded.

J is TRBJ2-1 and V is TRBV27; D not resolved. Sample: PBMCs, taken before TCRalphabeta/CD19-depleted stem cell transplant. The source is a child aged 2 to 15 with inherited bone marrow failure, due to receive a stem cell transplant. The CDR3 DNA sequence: TGTGCCAGCAGTTTAAACCGACACAATGAGCAGTTCTTC. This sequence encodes CASSLNRHNEQFF.